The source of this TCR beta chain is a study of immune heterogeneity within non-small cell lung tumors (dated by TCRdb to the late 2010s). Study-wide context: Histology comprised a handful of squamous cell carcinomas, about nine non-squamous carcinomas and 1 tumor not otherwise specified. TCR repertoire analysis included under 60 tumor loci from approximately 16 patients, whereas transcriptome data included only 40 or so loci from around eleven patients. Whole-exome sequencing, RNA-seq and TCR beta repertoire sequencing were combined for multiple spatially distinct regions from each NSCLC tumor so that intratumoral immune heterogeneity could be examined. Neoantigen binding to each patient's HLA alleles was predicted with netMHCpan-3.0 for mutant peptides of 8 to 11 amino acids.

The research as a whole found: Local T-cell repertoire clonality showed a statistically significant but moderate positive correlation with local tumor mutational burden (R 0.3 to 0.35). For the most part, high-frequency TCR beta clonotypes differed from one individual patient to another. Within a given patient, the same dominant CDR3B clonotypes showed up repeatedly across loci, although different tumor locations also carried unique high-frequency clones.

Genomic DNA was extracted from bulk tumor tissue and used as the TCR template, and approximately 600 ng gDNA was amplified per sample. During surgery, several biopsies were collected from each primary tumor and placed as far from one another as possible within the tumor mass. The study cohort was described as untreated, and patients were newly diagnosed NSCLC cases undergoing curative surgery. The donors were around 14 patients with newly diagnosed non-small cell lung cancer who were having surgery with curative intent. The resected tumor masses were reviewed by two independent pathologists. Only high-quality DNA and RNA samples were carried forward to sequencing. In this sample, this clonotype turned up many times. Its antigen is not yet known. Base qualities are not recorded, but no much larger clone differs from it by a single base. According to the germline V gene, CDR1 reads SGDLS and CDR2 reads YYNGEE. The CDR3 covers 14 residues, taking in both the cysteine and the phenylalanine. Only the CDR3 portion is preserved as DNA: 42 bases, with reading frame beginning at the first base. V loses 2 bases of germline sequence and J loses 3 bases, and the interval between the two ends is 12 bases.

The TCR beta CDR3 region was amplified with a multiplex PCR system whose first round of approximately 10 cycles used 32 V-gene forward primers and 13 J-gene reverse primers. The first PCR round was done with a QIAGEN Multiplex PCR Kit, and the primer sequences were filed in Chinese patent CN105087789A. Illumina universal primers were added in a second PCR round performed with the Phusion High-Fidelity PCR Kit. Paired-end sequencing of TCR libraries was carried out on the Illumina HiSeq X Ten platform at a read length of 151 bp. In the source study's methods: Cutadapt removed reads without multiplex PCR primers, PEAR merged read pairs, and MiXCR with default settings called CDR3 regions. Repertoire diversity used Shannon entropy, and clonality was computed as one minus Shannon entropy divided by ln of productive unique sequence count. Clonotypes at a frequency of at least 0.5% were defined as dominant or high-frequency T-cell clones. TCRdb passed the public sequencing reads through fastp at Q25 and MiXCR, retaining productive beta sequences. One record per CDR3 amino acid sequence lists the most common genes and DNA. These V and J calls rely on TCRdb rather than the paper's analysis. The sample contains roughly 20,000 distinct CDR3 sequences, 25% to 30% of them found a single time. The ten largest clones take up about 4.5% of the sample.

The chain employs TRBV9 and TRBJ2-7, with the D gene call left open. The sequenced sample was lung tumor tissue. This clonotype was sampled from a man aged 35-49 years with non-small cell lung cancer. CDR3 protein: CASSVGVWDYEQYF. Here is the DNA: TGTGCCAGCAGCGTTGGGGTTTGGGACTACGAGCAGTACTTC.